This TCR beta chain was identified during a study of OX40 agonist ivuxolimab in advanced cancers. The method was immunoSEQ multiplex PCR; TCRdb's version includes in-frame clones alone and lacks a portion of them. The sample has about 20,000 clones, about 87% seen once. The CDR3 spans 16 residues. The sequence came from an adult with an advanced solid tumor such as melanoma, head and neck, liver or kidney cancer. The sequenced sample was CD4+ or CD8+ T cells sorted from blood, obtained in a trial of the OX40 agonist ivuxolimab. This rearrangement joins TRBV21-1 to TRBJ2-7; the DNA was not compared with TRBD1, the D call given in the table. TRBV21-1 is assigned pseudogene status. In nucleotides, the CDR3 is TGTGCCAGCAGCAAATGTTTTGGTGGGGGCTTGGTCGGGCAGTACTTC. It is translated as CASSKCFGGGLVGQYF.